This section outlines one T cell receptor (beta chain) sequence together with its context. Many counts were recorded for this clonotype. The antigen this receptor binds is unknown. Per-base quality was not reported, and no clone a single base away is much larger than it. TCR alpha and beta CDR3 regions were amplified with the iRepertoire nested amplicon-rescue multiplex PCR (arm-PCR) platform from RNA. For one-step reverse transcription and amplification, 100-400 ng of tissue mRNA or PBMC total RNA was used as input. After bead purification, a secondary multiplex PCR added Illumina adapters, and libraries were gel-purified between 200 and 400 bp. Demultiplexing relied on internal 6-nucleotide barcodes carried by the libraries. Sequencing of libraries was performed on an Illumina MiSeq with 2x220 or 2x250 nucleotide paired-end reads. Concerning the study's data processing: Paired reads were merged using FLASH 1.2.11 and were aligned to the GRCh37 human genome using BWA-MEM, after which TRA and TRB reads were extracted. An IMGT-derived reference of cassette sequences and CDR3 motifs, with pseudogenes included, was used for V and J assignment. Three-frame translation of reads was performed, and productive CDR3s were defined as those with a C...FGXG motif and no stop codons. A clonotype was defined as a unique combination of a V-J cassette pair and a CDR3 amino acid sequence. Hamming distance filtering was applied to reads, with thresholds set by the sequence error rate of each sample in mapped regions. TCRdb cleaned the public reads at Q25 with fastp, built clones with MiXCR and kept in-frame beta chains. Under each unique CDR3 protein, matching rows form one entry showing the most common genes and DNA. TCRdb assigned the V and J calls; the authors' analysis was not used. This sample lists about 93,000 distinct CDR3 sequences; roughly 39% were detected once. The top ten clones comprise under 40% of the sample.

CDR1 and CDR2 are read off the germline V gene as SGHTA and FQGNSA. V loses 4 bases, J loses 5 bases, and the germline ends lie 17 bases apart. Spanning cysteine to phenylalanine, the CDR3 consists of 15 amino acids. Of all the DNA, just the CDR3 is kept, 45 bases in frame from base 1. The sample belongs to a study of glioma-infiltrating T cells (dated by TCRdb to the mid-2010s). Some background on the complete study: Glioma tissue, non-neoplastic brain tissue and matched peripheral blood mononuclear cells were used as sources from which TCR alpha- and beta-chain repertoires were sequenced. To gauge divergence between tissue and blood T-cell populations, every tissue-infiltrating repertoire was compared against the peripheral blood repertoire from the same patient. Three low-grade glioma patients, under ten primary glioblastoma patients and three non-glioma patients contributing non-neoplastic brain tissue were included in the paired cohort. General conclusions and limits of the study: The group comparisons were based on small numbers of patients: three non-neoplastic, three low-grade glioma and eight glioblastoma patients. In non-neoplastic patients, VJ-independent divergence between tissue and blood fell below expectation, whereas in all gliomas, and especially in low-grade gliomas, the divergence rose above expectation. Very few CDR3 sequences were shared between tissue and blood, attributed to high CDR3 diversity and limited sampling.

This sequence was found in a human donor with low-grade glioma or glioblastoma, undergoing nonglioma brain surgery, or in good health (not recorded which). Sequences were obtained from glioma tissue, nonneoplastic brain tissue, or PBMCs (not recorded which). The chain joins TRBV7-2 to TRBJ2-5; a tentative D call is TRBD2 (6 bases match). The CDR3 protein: CASSSTSRSHETQYF. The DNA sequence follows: TGTGCCAGCAGCTCGACTAGTCGGTCCCACGAGACCCAGTACTTC.